The 27 T cell receptor beta chains listed next were all sequenced from one sample in a study of shared clonotypes between healthy human individuals. The table came from immunoSEQ multiplex PCR; TCRdb's copy has only in-frame clones and leaves some out. The sample contains 400,000 to 600,000 clones, around 79% of which appear only once. The specimen was PBMCs. The receptor source for this set is a woman between 40 and 55 years old in good health. Some clones in this sample may be carry-over from other donors' samples.

This clone was seen a few times. The chain carries TRBV4-1 and TRBJ2-7; TRBD1 agrees at 8 bases. CDR3 length equals 15 residues. Germline V CDR1 and CDR2: MGHRA, YSYEKL. Trimming removed 1 base from V and 0 bases from J; junction bases left unmatched: 2. The CDR3 is CASSQGTGSSYEQYF. The CDR3 nucleotides are TGCGCCAGCAGCCAAGGGACAGGGAGCTCCTACGAGCAGTACTTC.

CDR3 amino acids: CSARYGSTAFF. The DNA for the CDR3 is TGCAGTGCTAGATACGGGAGTACGGCTTTCTTT. The chain recombines TRBV20-1 with TRBJ1-1; unclear D gene. CDR3 length: 11 amino acids. Germline lookup yields CDR1 DFQATT and CDR2 SNEGSKA (reference sequence). The ends were cut back, 2 bases at V and 11 bases at J, with 12 bases in the middle.

The chain carries TRBV5-4 and TRBJ2-1; TRBD2 matches at 10 bases. The length of the CDR3 is 15 residues. V shed 0 bases, J shed 7 bases, and the junction held 4 bases outside the gene matches. Germline V gives CDR1 SGHNT, CDR2 YYREEE (reference sequence). CDR3 sequence reads: CASSLASGRANEQFF. CDR3 nucleotide sequence: TGTGCCAGCAGCTTGGCCAGCGGGAGGGCGAATGAGCAGTTCTTC.

The rearrangement links TRBV5-4 to TRBJ1-4, with TRBD1 as a possible D gene (5 bases). CDR1 and CDR2 from the germline V gene are SGHNT and YYREEE (reference sequence). The CDR3 is made up of 15 amino acids. The V gene lost 1 base and the J gene lost 5 bases, with 12 bases spanning the gap. Here the CDR3 DNA reads TGTGCCAGCAGCTTGCCAGGGAACGGGAATGAAAAACTGTTTTTT. Its protein is CASSLPGNGNEKLFF.

The DNA of the CDR3 is TGCGCCAGCAGTGAGTTCGCCACCACAGATACGCAGTATTTT. This codes for CASSEFATTDTQYF. V gene TRBV10-1 combines with J gene TRBJ2-3; no definite D call. The CDR3 has 14 amino acids. Germline V gives CDR1 WNHNN, CDR2 SYGVQD (reference sequence). V was cut by 1 base and J by 2 bases, with 7 bases left in between.

The chain couples TRBV19 to TRBJ2-7, with D unclear. V lost 6 bases, J lost 2 bases, and 17 bases lay in between. CDR1 and CDR2 (germline): LNHDA, SQIVND (reference sequence). This CDR3 has 15 residues. Written as DNA, the CDR3 is TGTGCCAGTAGCCCCGGACGCGCGGCCCCCTACGAGCAGTACTTC. It specifies CASSPGRAAPYEQYF.

In its sample, this clone was seen a few times. The V call is TRBV10-2, the J call TRBJ2-7; 13 bases line up with TRBD2. The CDR3 is 18 residues long. Germline V lookup: CDR1 WSHSY, CDR2 SAAADI. Trimming took 6 bases from V and 3 from J; bases not matched to a gene: 14. This CDR3 is CASSSGQDGLAGVYEQYF. In DNA, the CDR3 is TGCGCCAGCAGCTCGGGACAGGACGGACTAGCGGGGGTCTACGAGCAGTACTTC.

The sample holds a few counts of this clone. This sequence joins TRBV7-3 and TRBJ2-1; tentative D call: TRBD2 (6 bases). Germline loops: CDR1 SGHTA, CDR2 FQGTGA. The CDR3 has 14 amino acids. Trimming removed 0 bases at V and 3 bases at J, with 6 bases between. The CDR3 sequence: CASSLTGGYNEQFF. CDR3 sequence (DNA): TGTGCCAGCAGCTTAACCGGGGGCTACAATGAGCAGTTCTTC.

The gene calls are TRBV18 and TRBJ2-7; D tentatively fits TRBD1 or TRBD2 (5 bases each). V was cut by 1 base and J by 6 bases, with 19 bases left in between. The germline V gene encodes CDR1 KGHSH and CDR2 LQKENI. The CDR3 is 16 amino acids. Written as DNA, the CDR3 is TGTGCCAGCTCACCACGGGGGACCCTAGGCGGCTCCGAGCAGTACTTC. This encodes CASSPRGTLGGSEQYF.

This chain connects TRBV10-3 to TRBJ2-3, with 7 bases fitting TRBD2. J lost 4 bases, V lost 11 bases, and 3 bases had no gene match. Germline CDR1 reads ENHRY; CDR2 reads SYGVKD. CDR3 length: 11 residues. CDR3 region: CAVGLADTQYF. Written as DNA, the CDR3 is TGTGCCGTTGGACTAGCAGATACGCAGTATTTT.

Concerning this clone: A far larger clone is a single base away, which makes a read error likely. The CDR3 nucleotides read TGTGCCAGCGGCAAAGGACAAACCTTCGGGCCGATCTACGAGCAGTACTTC. Translation: CASGKGQTFGPIYEQYF. J is TRBJ2-7 and V is TRBV5-4, with D possibly TRBD1 on 5 matching bases. This CDR3 is built from 17 residues. Trimming removed 7 bases at V and 3 bases at J, with 26 bases between. Looked up from germline, CDR1 is SGHNT and CDR2 is YYREEE (reference sequence).

The chain uses TRBV6-1 and TRBJ1-2; TRBD1 matches 9 bases. The CDR3 consists of 13 residues. V was pared by 6 bases and J by 4 bases, with 3 bases of the junction left unmatched. The V gene's germline CDR1 is MNHNS and CDR2 SASEGT. Here the CDR3 reads CASRRDRAYGYTF. CDR3 DNA: TGTGCCAGCAGGAGGGACAGGGCCTATGGCTACACCTTC.

This clone has only a few counts. Other nucleotide sequences from this sample produce the same CDR3. The chain links TRBV18 to TRBJ2-2, with D perhaps TRBD1 (5 bases). Germline CDR1 reads KGHSH; CDR2 reads LQKENI. The CDR3 spans 14 residues. Trimming removed 4 bases from V and 4 bases from J, with 10 bases in between. CDR3 nucleotides: TGTGCCAGCTCACGCGACACAGGCACCGGGGAGCTGTTTTTT. Protein sequence: CASSRDTGTGELFF.

The chain couples TRBV2 to TRBJ2-7; 7 positions agree with TRBD2. From germline, CDR1 is SNHLY and CDR2 FYNNEI. The CDR3 is 14 amino acids. V lost 4 bases to trimming and J lost 3 bases; unmatched junction nucleotides: 6. The CDR3 sequence is CASSVAGTYYEQYF. DNA of the CDR3: TGTGCCAGCAGTGTAGCGGGCACCTACTACGAGCAGTACTTC.

This chain links TRBV7-6 with TRBJ2-3; D is perhaps TRBD2 (5 bases). Per the germline V gene, CDR1 is SGHVS and CDR2 is FNYEAQ. This CDR3 has 15 residues. Trimming shortened V by 3 bases and J by 1 base, and 11 bases separated the two germline ends. The CDR3 bases are TGTGCCAGCAGCTTTCTAGCTTGGGGCACAGATACGCAGTATTTT. Protein product: CASSFLAWGTDTQYF.

With respect to this clone: Other DNA sequences within the sample encode an identical CDR3. The chain couples TRBV7-2 to TRBJ2-2; the D is unclear. Trimming cost V 0 bases and J 3 bases, with 5 bases left between them. The CDR3 runs 14 residues. Germline-derived CDR1 and CDR2 are SGHTA and FQGNSA. CDR3 in DNA: TGTGCCAGCAGCTTAGCACGGGACACCGGGGAGCTGTTTTTT. This sequence encodes CASSLARDTGELFF.

This clone was recorded a few times. J is TRBJ2-5 and V is TRBV4-1, with no clear D. The V end was cut by 4 bases, the J end by 1 base, with 13 bases between. Germline CDR1 and CDR2: MGHRA and YSYEKL. CDR3 size: 15 residues. As DNA, the CDR3 is TGCGCCAGCAGCCGCCAGCCCTGGGCCCAAGAGACCCAGTACTTC. This sequence encodes CASSRQPWAQETQYF.

The chain carries TRBV6-4 and TRBJ2-2; TRBD2 is a possible D gene (6 bases). The CDR3 is made up of 16 amino acids. V gave up 5 bases and J gave up 4 bases, with 17 bases separating them. Germline loops: CDR1 MRHNA, CDR2 SNTAGT. The CDR3 loop is CASSQNRGIGTGELFF. The CDR3 DNA sequence: TGTGCCAGCAGTCAAAATCGGGGGATAGGCACCGGGGAGCTGTTTTTT.

The V gene is TRBV12-5, the J gene TRBJ2-3, with D perhaps TRBD2 (6 bases). Germline values: CDR1 LGHNT, CDR2 FRNRAP. V was pared by 8 bases and J by 1 base, with 13 bases between. The CDR3 loop spans 14 amino acids. This CDR3 is CASSGSGGTDTQYF. The CDR3, as DNA: TGTGCTAGTAGCGGCTCGGGGGGCACAGATACGCAGTATTTT.

The chain has TRBV5-1 and TRBJ2-7; 9 positions agree with TRBD2. Germline V lookup: CDR1 SGHRS, CDR2 YFSETQ. The junction had 12 bases not matched to a gene; V was cut back by 4 bases and J by 4 bases. The CDR3 runs to 16 residues. The CDR3 nucleotides are TGCGCCAGCAGCCCTAGCGGGACTAACCCCGGATACGAGCAGTACTTC. Its translation: CASSPSGTNPGYEQYF. The variable domain in full, with the rest retrieved from reference TRBV5-1 and TRBJ2-7, is KAGVTQTPRYLIKTRGQQVTLSCSPISGHRSVSWYQQTPGQGLQFLFEYFSETQRNKGNFPGRFSGRQFSNSRSEMNVSTLELGDSALYLCASSPSGTNPGYEQYFGPGTRLTVT.

The rearrangement links TRBV7-9 to TRBJ2-3; D is unresolved. The CDR3 has 14 residues. V was shortened by 5 bases and J by 5 bases, with 14 bases between the two germline ends. The germline CDR1 and CDR2 sequences are SEHNR and FQNEAQ (reference sequence). CDR3 coding DNA: TGTGCCAGCAGCCCAGAGGTAGCCCGAGATACGCAGTATTTT. Protein sequence: CASSPEVARDTQYF.

The rearrangement uses TRBV5-1 and TRBJ2-2; 10 bases align to TRBD2. Looked up from germline, CDR1 is SGHRS and CDR2 is YFSETQ. This CDR3 has 15 residues. V was clipped by 0 bases and J by 5 bases; unmatched bases: 1. The CDR3: CASSLELAGTGELFF. The CDR3, as DNA: TGCGCCAGCAGCTTGGAACTAGCGGGAACCGGGGAGCTGTTTTTT.

The V gene is TRBV10-2, the J gene TRBJ2-7, with 9 nucleotides matching TRBD2. This CDR3 has 16 amino acids. Germline lookup yields CDR1 WSHSY and CDR2 SAAADI. V gave up 6 bases and J gave up 4 bases; unmatched junction bases: 13. The CDR3 sequence: CASRGARPSGIYEQYF. The CDR3 DNA reads as TGCGCCAGCAGGGGGGCCAGGCCTAGCGGGATTTACGAGCAGTACTTC.

The chain joins TRBV4-3 to TRBJ2-7, with D tentatively TRBD2 (7 bases). Between the trimmed V and J ends, which lost 0 bases and 4 bases, there was a span of 13 bases. The CDR3 is 15 amino acids. CDR1 is LGHNA, CDR2 YSLEER, per germline. The CDR3 protein is CASSQEWGGGYEQYF. Written as DNA, the CDR3 is TGCGCCAGCAGCCAAGAGTGGGGAGGGGGGTACGAGCAGTACTTC.

This CDR3 reads CASSLNPSSGSVGELFF. CDR3 in DNA: TGTGCCAGCAGCTTAAACCCGTCTAGCGGGAGCGTCGGGGAGCTGTTTTTT. The J gene is TRBJ2-2, the V gene TRBV7-3, with 10 bases fitting TRBD2. Germline CDR1 reads SGHTA; CDR2 reads FQGTGA. The V and J ends lost 1 base and 7 bases, in that order; junction bases with no gene match: 9. The CDR3 spans 17 residues.

The rearrangement uses TRBV14 and TRBJ2-1; 7 bases align to TRBD1. The V gene's germline CDR1 is SGHDN and CDR2 FVKESK. This CDR3 region has 15 residues. The ends lost 3 bases at V and 7 bases at J; junction bases unmatched: 9. Here the CDR3 DNA reads TGTGCCAGCAGCCACCTCCGGGACAGACATAATGAGCAGTTCTTC. Translating it yields CASSHLRDRHNEQFF.

DNA of the CDR3: TGTGCCAGTGGAGGGGGCAATGAGCAGTTCTTC. Residues: CASGGGNEQFF. The genes are TRBV27 and TRBJ2-1; D is possibly TRBD1 or TRBD2 (6 bases each). Germline lookup yields CDR1 MNHEY and CDR2 SMNVEV (reference sequence). Trimming shortened V by 9 bases and J by 6 bases, and 9 bases separated the two germline ends. The length of the CDR3 is 11 residues.